The present T cell receptor (beta chain) was sequenced within a study of shared clonotypes between healthy human individuals (TCRdb year 2020). Study-wide context: The cohort included three men and two women between 18 and 49 years of age. Per donor, three plates each were used for CD4 naive and CD4 memory, two for CD8 naive, and one for CD8 memory. Blood TCR repertoires of five healthy adults were deeply sequenced to estimate repertoire size and the extent of clonotype sharing between individuals. To increase sequencing depth and limit assay-specific biases, TCR repertoire library preparation and sequencing were carried out by different laboratories using diverse techniques. Each donor's leukapheresis produced roughly between roughly 0.85 and 10 billion PBMCs.

Broad study findings and their caveats: Sharing across a handful of donors was observed for about 5% of naive CD4, under 4% of naive CD8, 2% to 2.5% of memory CD4, and about 0.4% of memory CD8 clonotypes. Compared with non-shared clonotypes, clonotypes shared by all four sorted-subset donors had higher generation probabilities. Incomplete sequencing was indicated by rarefaction of sorted-subset datasets, despite the large sequencing depth. Larger estimated clonotype richness was generally found for naive subsets than for memory subsets. Because the study included only a small number of donors, the genetic and exposure-history diversity represented was limited. Only blood was sampled, and tissue TCR repertoires likely differ from those in blood. Pairwise subsampling led to the expectation that sequencing depth would affect the degree of clonotype sharing among donors.

With respect to this clone: It has no known antigen specificity. No per-base quality is available; no much larger clone lies one base away.

Trimming takes 5 bases off V and 4 bases off J; junction bases not matched to a gene: 7. CDR1 and CDR2 are read off the germline V gene (reference sequence) as MNHEY and SMNVEV. The CDR3 goes from the cysteine to the phenylalanine over 16 residues. The CDR3 DNA has 48 bases and is translated from base 1. TCR CDR3 regions were amplified from genomic DNA by multiplex PCR using the deep immunoSEQ assay. For each cell subset, the extracted genomic DNA was distributed evenly across all wells of several immunoSEQ 96-well plates, and each plate served as one replicate. For sorted subsets, each replicate PCR was loaded with about 0.2 ug genomic DNA, equivalent to about 30,000 T cell genomes. Purified libraries were measured with a Qubit 3.0 fluorometer, size-checked on a Bioanalyzer 2100, and measured again with the KAPA Library Quantification kit. Each immunoSEQ 96-well plate was sequenced on its own single-read 150-cycle Illumina NextSeq 550 flow cell. Per the authors' processing: The immunoSEQ output contained only junctional sequences without quality scores, so filtering could not match that applied to full-length reads. To assign V/J genes and CDR3, sequences were annotated using PyIR, a Python wrapper for IgBLAST v1.9, with IMGT germline references. Any read was removed if the V/J assignment was weak (E-value above 1e-6), the CDR3 was missing, or the read contained stop codons, out-of-frame junctions, or ambiguous translated residues. V3J clonotypes were defined as sequences sharing an identical inferred V gene, J gene, and CDR3 amino acid sequence. To compute the percentage overlap between repertoires, the number of shared unique clonotypes was divided by the size of the smaller repertoire. Three approaches were used to assess repertoire richness: RTK rarefaction, the Chao1 estimator, and Recon v2.1 estimates of unobserved clonotypes. Generation probabilities were computed with OLGA for all TCRbeta clonotypes obtained by the gDNA method from several donors. The clones in this table, taken by TCRdb from immuneACCESS, are in-frame only. Not every clone is retained; where verified, under half of the shortfall comes from an unresolved V gene, and the cause of the rest is unknown. Clone size and V and J calls were adopted from that table, with D and trimming inferred from the DNA. The sample table lists 1.6 million or so clones, approximately 97% of them with a count of one. Over 1% of the sample is taken by the ten largest.

Healthy HIV-negative adults with no recently reported acute infections or vaccinations were included as donors. Only Caucasian adults living in Nashville, Tennessee, USA were represented among the donors. Magnetic negative selection was used to enrich CD4+ T cells, after which naive cells were positively selected on CD45RA and the negative fraction became the memory subset. Blood was collected by leukapheresis, and PBMCs were isolated by Ficoll-Histopaque density gradient centrifugation and then cryopreserved in liquid nitrogen vapor phase. Analytical flow cytometry was used to check the purity and quantity of every magnetically sorted T cell population. From each sorted fraction, genomic DNA was isolated and quantified by UV absorbance on a Nanodrop 2000c.

The receptor's source is a man in his thirties or forties in good health. The V gene is TRBV27 and the J gene is TRBJ1-5; 11 central bases correspond to TRBD1. The sequencing sample was made of naive CD4+ T cells sorted from blood. Per the publication, the cell subset or site label means: CD45RA+ positively selected. The CDR3 reads as follows: CASSTQGQGGNQPQHF. The nucleotides are TGTGCCAGCAGTACGCAGGGACAGGGGGGAAATCAGCCCCAGCATTTT.